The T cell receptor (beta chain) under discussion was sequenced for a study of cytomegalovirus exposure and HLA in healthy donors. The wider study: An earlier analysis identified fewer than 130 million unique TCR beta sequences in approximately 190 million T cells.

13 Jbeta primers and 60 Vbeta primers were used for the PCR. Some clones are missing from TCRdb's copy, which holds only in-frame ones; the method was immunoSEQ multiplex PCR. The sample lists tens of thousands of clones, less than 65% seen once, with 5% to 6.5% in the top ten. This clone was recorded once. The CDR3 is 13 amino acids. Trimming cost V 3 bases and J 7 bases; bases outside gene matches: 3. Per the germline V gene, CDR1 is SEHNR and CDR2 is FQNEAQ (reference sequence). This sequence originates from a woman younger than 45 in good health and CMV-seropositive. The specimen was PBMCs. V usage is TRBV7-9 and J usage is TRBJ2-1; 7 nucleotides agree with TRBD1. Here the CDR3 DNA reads TGTGCCAGCAGCTTTCAGGGGGAGAATGAGCAGTTCTTC. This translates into CASSFQGENEQFF. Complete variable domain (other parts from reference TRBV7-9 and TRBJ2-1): DTGVSQNPRHKITKRGQNVTFRCDPISEHNRLYWYRQTLGQGPEFLTYFQNEAQLEKSRLLSDRFSAERPKGSFSTLEIQRTEQGDSAMYLCASSFQGENEQFFGPGTRLTVL.